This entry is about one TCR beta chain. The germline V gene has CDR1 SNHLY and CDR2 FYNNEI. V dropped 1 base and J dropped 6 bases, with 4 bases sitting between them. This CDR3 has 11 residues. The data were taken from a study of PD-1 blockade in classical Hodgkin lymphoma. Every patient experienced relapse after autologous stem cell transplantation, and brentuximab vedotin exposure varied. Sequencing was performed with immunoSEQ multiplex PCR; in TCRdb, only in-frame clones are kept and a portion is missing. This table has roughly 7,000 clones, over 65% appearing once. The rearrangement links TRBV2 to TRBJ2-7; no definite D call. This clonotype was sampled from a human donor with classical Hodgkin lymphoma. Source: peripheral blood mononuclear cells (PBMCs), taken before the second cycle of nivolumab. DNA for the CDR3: TGTGCCAGCAGTGAAGTTGTCGAGCAGTACTTC. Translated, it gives CASSEVVEQYF.